This T cell receptor beta chain was sequenced during a study of blood T cell repertoires in COVID-19. Overall study context: In each case, the material was cDNA or gDNA derived from T cells, B-cell-depleted T cells, or PBMCs.

Per the study methods: Reference gene primer amplification gave estimated nucleated cell counts. Repertoires were generated with immunoSEQ multiplex PCR, while TCRdb's copy carries only in-frame clones and drops some. The DNA was the basis for D and trimming; V, J and clone size are from that table. Of 200,000 to 250,000 clones in the sample, roughly 89% were seen once. Recovered status in Cohort 3 required two negative PCRs, clearance, or symptom resolution. Sequenced material: PBMCs or T cells enriched from blood (not recorded which). This TCR was recovered from a woman aged 25 to 39 who had recovered from COVID-19.

The CDR3 DNA is TGTGCCAGCTCACGACAACGGGACAGGGCTTCCGAGCAGTACTTC. Translated: CASSRQRDRASEQYF. The chain employs TRBV18 and TRBJ2-7; TRBD1 matches 9 bases. This CDR3 comprises 15 residues. CDR1 is KGHSH, CDR2 LQKENI, per germline. After removal of 4 bases from V and 6 bases from J, the junction contained 10 bases not matched to a gene.